A single sample gave rise to the 30 T cell receptor beta chains below, sequenced in a study of glioma-infiltrating T cells after dendritic cell vaccination. The method was immunoSEQ multiplex PCR; TCRdb's version includes in-frame clones alone and lacks a portion of them. Here the sample spans more than 85,000 clones, over 65% being singletons. Sequenced material: blood, taken before dendritic cell vaccination. These receptors were collected from a human donor with glioblastoma.

The rearrangement links TRBV19 to TRBJ2-7, with 8 bases fitting TRBD1. Per germline, CDR1 LNHDA and CDR2 SQIVND (reference sequence). This CDR3 region has 17 residues. V gave up 4 bases and J gave up 0 bases; unmatched junction bases: 11. CDR3 nucleotides: TGTGCCAGTAGTAACCCAGGGACAGGCCAGAGCTCCTACGAGCAGTACTTC. Its protein product is CASSNPGTGQSSYEQYF.

This clone came up a few times. The V call is TRBV18, the J call TRBJ2-6; a possible D gene is TRBD1 (6 bases). V was cut by 0 bases and J by 0 bases, with 12 bases left in between. The CDR3 length is 18 residues. Germline CDR1 is KGHSH and CDR2 is LQKENI. The CDR3 DNA reads TGTGCCAGCTCACCACCTCGGTCAGGGGCCTCTGGGGCCAACGTCCTGACTTTC. Amino acid sequence: CASSPPRSGASGANVLTF.

V and J are TRBV10-2 and TRBJ1-2, with D maybe TRBD1 (6 bases). Germline V gives CDR1 WSHSY, CDR2 SAAADI. The V end was cut by 2 bases, the J end by 7 bases, with 8 bases between. This CDR3 spans 12 amino acids. CDR3 nucleotide sequence: TGCGCCAGCAGTGAGATGACAGGTGGCTACACCTTC. Its protein product is CASSEMTGGYTF.

The chain couples TRBV4-1 to TRBJ2-2; unclear D gene. Germline V CDR1 and CDR2: MGHRA, YSYEKL. Trimming cost V 4 bases and J 1 base, with 7 bases left between them. The CDR3 runs 14 residues. In DNA, the CDR3 is TGCGCCAGCAGCCTTCGTGTGAACACCGGGGAGCTGTTTTTT. This sequence encodes CASSLRVNTGELFF.

The V call is TRBV18, the J call TRBJ2-5, with TRBD2 identical over 8 bases. With V trimmed by 2 bases and J by 2 bases, 4 bases remained unmatched. Germline V gene data show CDR1 as KGHSH and CDR2 as LQKENI. The CDR3 totals 15 residues. As DNA, the CDR3 is TGTGCCAGCTCACCATTCACTAGCGGACAAGAGACCCAGTACTTC. This sequence encodes CASSPFTSGQETQYF.

This chain uses TRBV10-3 with TRBJ2-7; D ambiguous. V lost 6 bases and J 6 bases, leaving 9 bases between the germline ends. The CDR3 consists of 11 residues. Germline-derived CDR1 and CDR2 are ENHRY and SYGVKD. For the CDR3, the DNA is TGTGCCATCAGGGGTTCGGGCGAGCAGTACTTC. It codes for CAIRGSGEQYF.

This clone was detected only a few times. The V gene is TRBV28, the J gene TRBJ1-4; a possible D gene is TRBD1 (5 bases). Trimming removed 4 bases at V and 7 bases at J, with 10 bases between. The CDR3 consists of 13 residues. From germline, CDR1 is MDHEN and CDR2 SYDVKM. CDR3 sequence reads: CASSYGQGEKLFF. The CDR3 DNA follows: TGTGCCAGCAGTTACGGGCAGGGTGAAAAACTGTTTTTT. The full variable domain, completed using reference TRBV28 and TRBJ1-4, is DVKVTQSSRYLVKRTGEKVFLECVQDMDHENMFWYRQDPGLGLRLIYFSYDVKMKEKGDIPEGYSVSREKKERFSLILESASTNQTSMYLCASSYGQGEKLFFGSGTQLSVL.

This chain connects TRBV6-6 to TRBJ2-1; TRBD2 matches 9 bases. The germline gives CDR1 MNHNY, CDR2 SVGAGI (reference sequence). J was trimmed by 7 bases and V by 6 bases; bases with no gene match: 7. The CDR3 loop spans 14 amino acids. The CDR3 spells CASRRTSGPNEQFF. CDR3 sequence (DNA): TGTGCCAGCAGGAGAACTAGCGGGCCAAATGAGCAGTTCTTC.

The chain links TRBV21-1 to TRBJ1-5; TRBD1 reflects the table's D call only, with no check against the DNA. TRBV21-1 is marked as a pseudogene. CDR3 length: 15 amino acids. The CDR3 DNA sequence: TGTGCCAGCAGCAAAATCAGGGATCCCAATCAGCCCCAGCATTTT. Translated: CASSKIRDPNQPQHF.

J is TRBJ1-4 and V is TRBV5-1; a possible D gene is TRBD1 (5 bases). CDR3 length equals 13 residues. Germline V lookup: CDR1 SGHRS, CDR2 YFSETQ. Trimming removed 5 bases from V and 8 bases from J, with 13 bases in between. The CDR3, as DNA: TGCGCCAGCAGGGACACGGGGGACGAAAAACTGTTTTTT. Its translation: CASRDTGDEKLFF.

This chain uses TRBV30 with TRBJ1-1; TRBD1 is a possible D gene (5 bases). CDR1 and CDR2 (germline): GTSNPN, SVGIG (reference sequence). V gave up 2 bases and J gave up 2 bases, with 9 bases separating them. This CDR3 has 13 residues. CDR3 amino acids: CAWSMTVNTEAFF. The CDR3, as DNA: TGTGCCTGGAGTATGACAGTAAACACTGAAGCTTTCTTT.

The rearrangement uses TRBV11-2 and TRBJ1-6; perhaps TRBD1 as D (6 bases). This CDR3 contains 16 residues. V gave up 1 base and J gave up 9 bases, with 16 bases separating them. CDR1 and CDR2 from the germline V gene are SGHAT and FQNNGV. CDR3 amino acids: CASSLVSGGVSSPLHF. In DNA, the CDR3 is TGTGCCAGCAGCTTAGTGTCTGGGGGCGTGAGTTCACCCCTCCACTTT.

This clone was seen a handful of times. The chain links TRBV2 to TRBJ2-3; TRBD2 matches at 14 bases. This CDR3 spans 17 amino acids. Germline trimming cut 4 bases from V and 3 bases from J; bases unmatched to any gene: 6. CDR1 is SNHLY, CDR2 FYNNEI, per germline. In DNA form, the CDR3 reads TGTGCCAGCAGTGCCGGGACTAGCGGGAGAGGTACAGATACGCAGTATTTT. It codes for CASSAGTSGRGTDTQYF.

The chain couples TRBV7-2 to TRBJ1-6; D is ambiguous. The CDR3 has 13 residues. Per the germline V gene, CDR1 is SGHTA and CDR2 is FQGNSA. Trimming took off 2 bases at V and 9 bases at J, with 8 bases between the two ends. CDR3 bases: TGTGCCAGCAGCTTAATGCGAGTTTCACCCCTCCACTTT. The encoded protein is CASSLMRVSPLHF.

The chain employs TRBV7-2 and TRBJ2-3; possibly TRBD1 for D (5 bases). This CDR3 contains 17 residues. V dropped 1 base and J dropped 1 base, with 15 bases sitting between them. The germline V gene encodes CDR1 SGHTA and CDR2 FQGNSA. The CDR3 DNA sequence: TGTGCCAGCAGCTTAGGTGCAGGGTCCTTTGGCACAGATACGCAGTATTTT. Translation: CASSLGAGSFGTDTQYF.

This chain joins TRBV13 and TRBJ2-3, with 8 bases matching TRBD2. The CDR3 has 15 residues. The V gene's germline CDR1 is PRHDT and CDR2 FYEKMQ (reference sequence). The J segment lost 2 bases and the V segment lost 4 bases, leaving 5 bases of the junction unmatched. The CDR3 loop is CASSSLAGHTDTQYF. The CDR3 coding sequence is TGTGCCAGCAGCTCTTTAGCGGGGCACACAGATACGCAGTATTTT.

V is TRBV5-1 and J is TRBJ2-5, with D possibly matching TRBD1 (5 bases). The J call may be faulty, since TRBJ2-7 better matches the DNA end. The CDR3 is 14 residues long. The germline CDR1 and CDR2 sequences are SGHRS and YFSETQ. This CDR3 is CASSLRGPPYEQYF. CDR3 nucleotides: TGCGCCAGCAGCCTAAGGGGCCCCCCCTACGAGCAGTACTTC.

The chain carries TRBV4-1 and TRBJ1-2; a weak D match, TRBD1 (5 bases). The CDR3 extends over 14 amino acids. CDR1 and CDR2 from the germline V gene are MGHRA and YSYEKL. Trimming left V 2 bases short and J 3 bases short, with 10 bases between. CDR3 sequence (DNA): TGCGCCAGCAGCCAACAAATAGGGGACTATGGCTACACCTTC. It translates to CASSQQIGDYGYTF.

The chain employs TRBV11-2 and TRBJ1-4; D might be TRBD1 (6 bases). CDR1 and CDR2 from the germline V gene are SGHAT and FQNNGV. CDR3 length: 14 amino acids. V lost 5 bases to trimming and J lost 6 bases, with 13 bases between them. CDR3 protein: CASSPGGRDEKLFF. The CDR3 nucleotides read TGTGCCAGCAGCCCCGGGGGGCGTGATGAAAAACTGTTTTTT.

The chain has TRBV27 and TRBJ2-5; TRBD2 aligns across 7 bases. The CDR3 is 14 residues long. The ends lost 6 bases at V and 4 bases at J; junction bases unmatched: 8. In germline, CDR1 is MNHEY, CDR2 SMNVEV (reference sequence). As DNA, the CDR3 is TGTGCCAGCAGCCCATTGGCGGGAGCAGAGACCCAGTACTTC. Translation gives CASSPLAGAETQYF.

The CDR3 protein is CACSQGTGETQYF. In nucleotides, the CDR3 is TGTGCCTGCTCCCAAGGGACAGGAGAGACCCAGTACTTC. The rearrangement uses TRBV30 and TRBJ2-5, with 8 positions matching TRBD1. Germline CDR1 and CDR2: GTSNPN and SVGIG (reference sequence). V gave up 6 bases and J gave up 4 bases; unmatched junction bases: 7. This CDR3 comprises 13 residues.

Notes on this clone: At one end, the junction sequence differs from germline, possibly due to a read error. Other DNA sequences in the sample encode the same CDR3. J is TRBJ1-6 and V is TRBV7-2; D may be TRBD1 (6 bases). There are 14 residues in the CDR3. Germline V gene sequence: CDR1 SGHTA, CDR2 FQGNSA. CDR3 sequence reads: CASSLREGTSPLHF. Written as DNA, the CDR3 is TGTGCCAGTAGCTTACGCGAGGGGACATCACCCCTCCACTTT.

The genes are TRBV12-5 and TRBJ1-3; 7 nucleotides line up with TRBD1. The germline V gene encodes CDR1 LGHNT and CDR2 FRNRAP. The CDR3 totals 16 residues. After removal of 5 bases from V and 0 bases from J, the junction contained 7 bases not matched to a gene. The CDR3: CASGPTGTASGNTIYF. The CDR3 DNA follows: TGTGCTAGTGGTCCGACCGGGACAGCCTCTGGAAACACCATATATTTT. The full variable domain, rest sourced from reference TRBV12-5 and TRBJ1-3, is DARVTQTPRHKVTEMGQEVTMRCQPILGHNTVFWYRQTMMQGLELLAYFRNRAPLDDSGMPKDRFSAEMPDATLATLKIQPSEPRDSAVYFCASGPTGTASGNTIYFGEGSWLTVV.

Only a few counts were recorded for this clone. This chain links TRBV7-9 with TRBJ1-2; D is undetermined. The CDR3 spans 9 residues. V dropped 11 bases and J dropped 8 bases, with 9 bases sitting between them. Germline V lookup: CDR1 SEHNR, CDR2 FQNEAQ (reference sequence). In nucleotides, the CDR3 is TGTGCCGTGGGCGGGGGCTACACCTTC. Residues: CAVGGGYTF.

The chain links TRBV7-2 to TRBJ2-7; 8 bases map to TRBD2. V lost 5 bases, J lost 3 bases, and 15 bases stayed unmatched. The CDR3 is 17 residues long. Germline CDR1 SGHTA, CDR2 FQGNSA. The CDR3 spells CASSQVGVAGRFYEQYF. The CDR3 nucleotides read TGTGCCAGCAGCCAGGTCGGGGTAGCGGGAAGGTTCTACGAGCAGTACTTC.

This clone was picked up many times. V is TRBV6-6 and J is TRBJ1-3; no reliable D call. Trimming pared 2 bases from V and 4 bases from J, leaving 12 bases between. Germline V gives CDR1 MNHNY, CDR2 SVGAGI (reference sequence). The CDR3 loop spans 15 amino acids. The CDR3 reads CASSYEGTTGNTIYF. The CDR3 nucleotides read TGTGCCAGCAGTTACGAGGGAACTACAGGAAACACCATATATTTT.

CDR3 nucleotide sequence: TGTGCCAGCAGCGTAGACCCACAGGTTGAGCCCCAGCATTTT. Amino acids: CASSVDPQVEPQHF. The V gene is TRBV9, the J gene TRBJ1-5, with D perhaps matching TRBD1 (5 bases). The length of the CDR3 is 14 residues. Germline values: CDR1 SGDLS, CDR2 YYNGEE. V was cut by 0 bases and J by 8 bases, with 12 bases left in between.

The genes are TRBV5-1 and TRBJ2-7; D might be TRBD2 (6 bases). CDR1 is SGHRS, CDR2 YFSETQ, per germline. Trimming removed 0 bases at V and 2 bases at J, with 12 bases between. CDR3 length: 15 amino acids. The CDR3, as DNA: TGCGCCAGCAGCTTGGATCTTGCGGGAACCTACGAGCAGTACTTC. Its translation: CASSLDLAGTYEQYF.

The chain combines TRBV5-1 with TRBJ2-1; 12 bases are a match to TRBD2. J gave up 7 bases and V 3 bases, and 5 bases lay outside the gene matches. Germline values: CDR1 SGHRS, CDR2 YFSETQ. The length of the CDR3 is 15 residues. In DNA, the CDR3 is TGCGCCAGCAGCTGGACTAGCGGGAAAGAAAATGAGCAGTTCTTC. Protein product: CASSWTSGKENEQFF.

V is TRBV2 and J is TRBJ1-6, with 7 bases fitting TRBD1. The length of the CDR3 is 13 residues. Germline trimming cut 3 bases from V and 10 bases from J; bases unmatched to any gene: 3. CDR1 and CDR2 from the germline V gene are SNHLY and FYNNEI. The CDR3 is CASSDQGDSPLHF. CDR3 bases: TGTGCCAGCAGTGACCAGGGGGACTCACCCCTCCACTTT. The full variable domain, in which reference TRBV2 and TRBJ1-6 provide the parts outside the CDR3, is EPEVTQTPSHQVTQMGQEVILRCVPISNHLYFYWYRQILGQKVEFLVSFYNNEISEKSEIFDDQFSVERPDGSNFTLKIRSTKLEDSAMYFCASSDQGDSPLHFGNGTRLTVT.